This TCR beta chain was sequenced during a study of T cell repertoires in cytomegalovirus infection (dated by TCRdb to between 2018 and 2021). Notes on the research overall: The HLA type of each donor mattered for the analysis, because public TCR beta signatures pointed to carriage of CMV infection along with the matching HLA type.

Points the paper makes about the study in general: In the ex vivo response, HLA-C-restricted CMV-specific TCR beta clonotypes were dominant, and in two of eight donors the single most frequent clonotype came from this HLA-C-restricted group. In both this cohort and an independent approximately 370-donor cohort, the cumulative frequency of public TCR beta family members distinguished carriers of CMV infection plus the relevant HLA type.

Sequencing used an Illumina HiSeq 1500. Using fastp trimming at Q25 and MiXCR clonotype assembly, TCRdb reanalyzed the public sequencing data and kept in-frame beta chains. Identical CDR3 protein sequences are pooled into one entry, listed with their most common genes and DNA. The sample contains roughly 130,000 distinct CDR3 sequences, about 24% of them found a single time. 30% to 35% of the sample goes to the ten largest clones. Between the V and J ends, shortened by 7 bases and 3 bases respectively, the junction contains 12 bases. The CDR3 holds 13 amino acids from the cysteine to the phenylalanine. Just the 39-base CDR3 DNA is kept, in frame starting at base 1. Many counts were recorded for this clonotype. It lacks a known antigen. No base qualities exist here, and no much larger clone lies one base off it.

The sample was PBMCs, sequenced either directly or after in vitro stimulation (not recorded which). The clonotype originates from a human donor in good health (CMV status not recorded). Some clones in this sample may be carry-over from other donors' samples. The chain is encoded by TRBV12-3 or TRBV12-4 joined to TRBJ2-5; the D gene is unclear. CDR3 sequence: CASTLSWEETQYF. The nucleotide sequence reads as follows: TGTGCCAGCACCCTGTCCTGGGAAGAGACCCAGTACTTC.